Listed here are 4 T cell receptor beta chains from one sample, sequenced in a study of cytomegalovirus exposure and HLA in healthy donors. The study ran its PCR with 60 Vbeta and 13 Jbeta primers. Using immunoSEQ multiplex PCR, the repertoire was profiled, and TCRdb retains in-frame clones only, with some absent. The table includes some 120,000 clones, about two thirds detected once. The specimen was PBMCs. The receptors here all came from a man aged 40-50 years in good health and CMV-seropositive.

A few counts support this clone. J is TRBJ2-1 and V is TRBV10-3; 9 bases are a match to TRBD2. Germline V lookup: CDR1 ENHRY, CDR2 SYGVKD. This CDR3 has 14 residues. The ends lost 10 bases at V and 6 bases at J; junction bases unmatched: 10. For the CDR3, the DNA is TGTGCCACGGAGTCGGGACTAGCCTCCAATGAGCAGTTCTTC. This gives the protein CATESGLASNEQFF.

CDR3 residues: CASRRRDTYNEQFF. The CDR3 nucleotides are TGTGCCAGCAGAAGACGGGACACCTACAATGAGCAGTTCTTC. This chain uses TRBV2 with TRBJ2-1, with D perhaps matching TRBD1 (6 bases). Germline V gene lookup returns CDR1 SNHLY and CDR2 FYNNEI. The V end was cut by 6 bases, the J end by 2 bases, with 11 bases between. The CDR3 consists of 14 residues. The complete variable domain, with remaining parts taken from reference TRBV2 and TRBJ2-1, reads EPEVTQTPSHQVTQMGQEVILRCVPISNHLYFYWYRQILGQKVEFLVSFYNNEISEKSEIFDDQFSVERPDGSNFTLKIRSTKLEDSAMYFCASRRRDTYNEQFFGPGTRLTVL.

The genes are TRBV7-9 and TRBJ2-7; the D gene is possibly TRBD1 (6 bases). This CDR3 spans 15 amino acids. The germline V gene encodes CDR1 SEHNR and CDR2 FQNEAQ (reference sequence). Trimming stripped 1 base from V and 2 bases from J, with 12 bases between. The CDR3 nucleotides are TGTGCCAGCAGCTTAGGGTCGGACAGTCCCTACGAGCAGTACTTC. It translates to CASSLGSDSPYEQYF.

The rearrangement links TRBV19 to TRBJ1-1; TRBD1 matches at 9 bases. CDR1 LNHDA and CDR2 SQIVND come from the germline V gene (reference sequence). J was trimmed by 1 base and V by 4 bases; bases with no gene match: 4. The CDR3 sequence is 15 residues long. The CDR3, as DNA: TGTGCCAGTAGTAAGGACAGGGGCAGGAACACTGAAGCTTTCTTT. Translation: CASSKDRGRNTEAFF.